What follows is one T cell receptor beta chain and its context. Using its own MiXCR run on the 5' RACE reads, TCRdb lists one record per CDR3 protein. The sample holds roughly 450,000 distinct CDR3 sequences, 15% to 20% seen once. In germline, CDR1 is MNHEY, CDR2 SMNVEV (reference sequence). J gave up 1 base and V 5 bases, and 7 bases lay outside the gene matches. CDR3 length: 15 residues. The record originates from a study of T-cell memory formation after mild COVID-19. Study context: Across donors, TCR clusters were largely donor specific.

This clonotype originated in a man aged 18 to 35 who had mild COVID-19 (a few samples of this study predate the infection). Cell type and time point are not known. The chain uses TRBV27 and TRBJ1-2; 7 bases agree with TRBD1. Sequencing was done on a sample of PBMCs or a T cell subset sorted from them (not recorded which). Written as DNA, the CDR3 is TGTGCCAGCAGTCCTCTAAACAGGGGTAACTATGGCTACACCTTC. It yields the protein CASSPLNRGNYGYTF.